These 20 T cell receptor beta chains were all obtained from the same sample, sequenced in a study of blood T cell repertoires in COVID-19. Profiling relied on immunoSEQ multiplex PCR, and the TCRdb table lists in-frame clones only, not all of them. The sample lists about 250,000 clones; around 87% were seen once. The specimen sequenced was PBMCs or T cells enriched from blood (not recorded which). The receptors shown here come from a woman younger than 35 who had recovered from COVID-19.

In DNA form, the CDR3 reads TGTGCCTGGAGTCGGACGAGGGAGACCCAGCCCCAGCATTTT. It translates to CAWSRTRETQPQHF. The V call is TRBV30, the J call TRBJ1-5, with D unresolved. The CDR3 runs 14 residues. Trimming left V 2 bases short and J 7 bases short, with 15 bases between. The germline V gene encodes CDR1 GTSNPN and CDR2 SVGIG (reference sequence).

The CDR3 bases are TGTGCCAGCAGCTCGCCCGGAAGGGGCACTGAAGCTTTCTTT. This translates into CASSSPGRGTEAFF. J is TRBJ1-1 and V is TRBV5-8; D may be TRBD1 (5 bases). Germline lookup yields CDR1 SGHTS and CDR2 YDEGEE. V was clipped by 3 bases and J by 4 bases, with 13 bases between them. This CDR3 contains 14 residues.

V gene TRBV7-9 combines with J gene TRBJ1-2, with a tentative D call TRBD1 (5 bases). The V end was cut by 5 bases, the J end by 0 bases, with 13 bases between. Germline values: CDR1 SEHNR, CDR2 FQNEAQ (reference sequence). The CDR3 consists of 15 residues. The CDR3, as DNA: TGTGCCAGCAGCATCCAGGGTCCCGCTAACTATGGCTACACCTTC. It encodes CASSIQGPANYGYTF.

This clone has only a few counts. The chain is built from TRBV4-2 and TRBJ2-7; 8 positions agree with TRBD1. Trimming at V came to 4 bases and at J to 8 bases, leaving 4 bases not matched to a gene. The germline V gene has CDR1 LGHNA and CDR2 YNFKEQ. The CDR3 extends over 12 amino acids. CDR3 in amino acids: CASSPGQGQQYF. The DNA of the CDR3 is TGTGCCAGCAGCCCCGGACAGGGTCAGCAGTACTTC.

This clone appeared once. The chain links TRBV6-5 to TRBJ1-4, with 9 bases identical to TRBD1. From germline, CDR1 is MNHEY and CDR2 SVGAGI. The CDR3 extends over 14 amino acids. After removal of 0 bases from V and 13 bases from J, the junction contained 6 bases not matched to a gene. In DNA form, the CDR3 reads TGTGCCAGCAGTTACTCGACGGGACAGGGTGGACTGTTTTTT. Translated, it gives CASSYSTGQGGLFF.

This sequence joins TRBV5-4 and TRBJ1-2; TRBD1 might be the D (5 bases). Trimming shortened V by 5 bases and J by 8 bases, and 16 bases separated the two germline ends. The CDR3 consists of 13 residues. The germline CDR1 and CDR2 sequences are SGHNT and YYREEE (reference sequence). The CDR3: CASRLTGSQGYTF. The CDR3 bases are TGTGCCAGCAGACTCACAGGTTCGCAGGGCTACACCTTC.

This clone was observed a single time. The chain recombines TRBV5-1 with TRBJ2-7, with 10 bases that match TRBD1. CDR1 is SGHRS and CDR2 is YFSETQ in the germline V gene. This CDR3 has 13 residues. With V trimmed by 5 bases and J by 5 bases, 4 bases remained unmatched. The CDR3 DNA reads as TGCGCCAGCAGAACGACAGGGGGCGACGAGCAGTACTTC. Its translation is CASRTTGGDEQYF.

The chain carries TRBV28 and TRBJ2-5; 7 bases line up with TRBD2. Germline V lookup: CDR1 MDHEN, CDR2 SYDVKM. Germline trimming cut 5 bases from V and 4 bases from J; bases unmatched to any gene: 4. This CDR3 is 13 amino acids long. CDR3 residues: CASSPGGRETQYF. The CDR3 nucleotides read TGTGCCAGCAGTCCGGGGGGACGAGAGACCCAGTACTTC.

This chain links TRBV7-9 with TRBJ1-4; D gene ambiguous. The V gene lost 5 bases and the J gene lost 0 bases, with 13 bases spanning the gap. CDR1 is SEHNR, CDR2 FQNEAQ, per germline (reference sequence). The CDR3 extends over 16 amino acids. This CDR3 reads CASSPIQIATNEKLFF. CDR3 sequence (DNA): TGTGCCAGCAGCCCAATACAGATTGCAACTAATGAAAAACTGTTTTTT.

The chain links TRBV13 to TRBJ1-3, with D possibly TRBD1 on 6 matching bases. The CDR3 is 13 residues long. V was pared by 5 bases and J by 6 bases, with 11 bases between. Germline V CDR1 and CDR2: PRHDT, FYEKMQ (reference sequence). The CDR3 is CASSTGMANTIYF. CDR3 nucleotides: TGTGCCAGCAGCACAGGGATGGCAAACACCATATATTTT.

The V call is TRBV11-2, the J call TRBJ1-2; 8 bases are a match to TRBD1. Germline V gene lookup returns CDR1 SGHAT and CDR2 FQNNGV. The CDR3 totals 14 residues. J gave up 4 bases and V 6 bases, and 7 bases lay outside the gene matches. CDR3 nucleotides: TGTGCCAGCAGTGGGACAGGAGCAACCTATGGCTACACCTTC. The encoded protein is CASSGTGATYGYTF.

This clone was seen once. The CDR3 region has the DNA TGTGCCAGCAGTCGGCTCCCCCGGGGGCCCCAGCATTTT. Amino acid sequence: CASSRLPRGPQHF. The J gene is TRBJ1-5, the V gene TRBV12-3 or TRBV12-4; D is ambiguous. This CDR3 has 13 residues. The germline V and J ends were trimmed by 5 bases and 9 bases, with 14 bases remaining between them.

The chain is built from TRBV29-1 and TRBJ1-1, with D possibly matching TRBD1 (6 bases). The CDR3 consists of 13 residues. The ends were cut back, 3 bases at V and 5 bases at J, with 13 bases in the middle. Per the germline V gene, CDR1 is SQVTM and CDR2 is ANQGSEA. This CDR3 is CSVDRGGGTEAFF. CDR3 in DNA: TGCAGCGTTGATCGGGGAGGGGGTACTGAAGCTTTCTTT.

To note about this clone: The junction shows a germline mismatch at one end, possibly a read error. The V call is TRBV20-1, the J call TRBJ1-2; TRBD1 aligns across 9 bases. Per the germline V gene, CDR1 is DFQATT and CDR2 is SNEGSKA (reference sequence). CDR3 length: 11 residues. Here the CDR3 reads CLTGGRYGYTF. The CDR3 bases are TGTTTAACAGGGGGCCGCTATGGCTACACCTTC.

This clone has a single count. The genes are TRBV5-1 and TRBJ2-1; TRBD2 matches at 8 bases. The germline gives CDR1 SGHRS, CDR2 YFSETQ. CDR3 length equals 14 residues. V lost 5 bases to trimming and J lost 5 bases; unmatched junction nucleotides: 6. The DNA of the CDR3 is TGCGCCAGCAGGGGGACTAGTTTGCACAATGAGCAGTTCTTC. Residues: CASRGTSLHNEQFF. The variable domain in full, with the rest retrieved from reference TRBV5-1 and TRBJ2-1, is KAGVTQTPRYLIKTRGQQVTLSCSPISGHRSVSWYQQTPGQGLQFLFEYFSETQRNKGNFPGRFSGRQFSNSRSEMNVSTLELGDSALYLCASRGTSLHNEQFFGPGTRLTVL.

The chain joins TRBV2 to TRBJ1-1; TRBD1 matches 8 bases. V was pared by 8 bases and J by 5 bases, with 7 bases of the junction left unmatched. The CDR3 is 13 amino acids. In germline, CDR1 is SNHLY, CDR2 FYNNEI. In DNA, the CDR3 is TGTGCCAGCGGTGGACAGGGCGAGACTGAAGCTTTCTTT. Protein product: CASGGQGETEAFF. The full variable domain, completed using reference TRBV2 and TRBJ1-1, is EPEVTQTPSHQVTQMGQEVILRCVPISNHLYFYWYRQILGQKVEFLVSFYNNEISEKSEIFDDQFSVERPDGSNFTLKIRSTKLEDSAMYFCASGGQGETEAFFGQGTRLTVV.

The chain combines TRBV27 with TRBJ2-7; 8 bases agree with TRBD1. Germline V CDR1 and CDR2: MNHEY, SMNVEV (reference sequence). V was pared by 6 bases and J by 3 bases, with 10 bases of the junction left unmatched. This CDR3 spans 15 amino acids. CDR3 protein: CASRRQTGESYEQYF. The CDR3 DNA sequence: TGTGCCAGCAGACGCCAGACAGGGGAGAGCTACGAGCAGTACTTC.

The V and J genes are TRBV5-1 and TRBJ2-3; 7 bases are a match to TRBD1. Germline trimming cut 4 bases from V and 1 base from J; bases unmatched to any gene: 9. The CDR3 contains 16 residues. Looked up from germline, CDR1 is SGHRS and CDR2 is YFSETQ. The CDR3 DNA reads TGCGCCAGCAGCAGCGGACAGGACTCTGGCACAGATACGCAGTATTTT. This translates into CASSSGQDSGTDTQYF.

This clone was recorded once. This chain uses TRBV6-5 with TRBJ1-3, with no clear D. The CDR3 has 13 amino acids. Germline lookup yields CDR1 MNHEY and CDR2 SVGAGI. V lost 11 bases, J lost 0 bases, and 11 bases lay in between. CDR3 loop: CAVLQDSGNTIYF. The CDR3, as DNA: TGTGCCGTCCTTCAGGACTCTGGAAACACCATATATTTT.

This chain joins TRBV21-1 and TRBJ2-2; the table's D call, TRBD2, has no DNA check behind it. TRBV21-1 is labeled a pseudogene. This CDR3 region has 17 residues. The CDR3 reads CASSGPLAGFSGGELFF. CDR3 DNA sequence: TGTGCCAGCAGCGGGCCCCTAGCGGGGTTTTCTGGCGGGGAGCTGTTTTTT.